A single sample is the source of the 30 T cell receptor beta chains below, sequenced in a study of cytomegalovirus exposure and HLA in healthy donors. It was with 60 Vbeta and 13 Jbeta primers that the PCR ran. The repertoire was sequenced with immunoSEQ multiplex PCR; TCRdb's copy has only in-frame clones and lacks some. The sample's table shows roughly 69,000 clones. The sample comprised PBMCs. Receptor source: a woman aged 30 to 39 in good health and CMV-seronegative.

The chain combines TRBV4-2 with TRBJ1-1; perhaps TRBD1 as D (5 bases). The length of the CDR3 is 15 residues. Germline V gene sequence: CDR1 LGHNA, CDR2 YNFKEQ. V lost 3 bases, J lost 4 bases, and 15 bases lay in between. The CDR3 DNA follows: TGTGCCAGCAGCCAGGGTCAGGGATGGGGCACTGAAGCTTTCTTT. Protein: CASSQGQGWGTEAFF.

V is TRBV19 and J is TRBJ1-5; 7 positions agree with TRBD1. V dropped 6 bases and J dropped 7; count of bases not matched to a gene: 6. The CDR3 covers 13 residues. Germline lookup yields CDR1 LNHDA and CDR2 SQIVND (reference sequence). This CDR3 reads CASRSTGFQPQHF. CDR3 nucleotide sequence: TGTGCCAGTAGATCGACAGGGTTCCAGCCCCAGCATTTT.

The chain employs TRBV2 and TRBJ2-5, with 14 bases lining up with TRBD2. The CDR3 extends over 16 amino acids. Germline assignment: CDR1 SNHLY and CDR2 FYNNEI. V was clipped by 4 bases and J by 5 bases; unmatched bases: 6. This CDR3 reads CASSVGTSGGRETQYF. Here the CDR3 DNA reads TGTGCCAGCAGTGTTGGGACTAGCGGGGGTAGGGAGACCCAGTACTTC.

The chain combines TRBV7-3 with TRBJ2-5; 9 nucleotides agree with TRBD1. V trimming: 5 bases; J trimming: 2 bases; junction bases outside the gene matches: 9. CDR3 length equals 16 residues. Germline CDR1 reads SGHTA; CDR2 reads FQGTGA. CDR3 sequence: CASSRQGGAGQETQYF. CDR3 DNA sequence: TGTGCCAGCAGCCGACAGGGGGGAGCGGGACAAGAGACCCAGTACTTC.

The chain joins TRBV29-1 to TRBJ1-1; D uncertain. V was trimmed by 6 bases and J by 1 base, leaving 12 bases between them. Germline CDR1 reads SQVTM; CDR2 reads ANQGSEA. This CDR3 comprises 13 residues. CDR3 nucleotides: TGCAGCGTCGCCTTTGTCGGGAACACTGAAGCTTTCTTT. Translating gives CSVAFVGNTEAFF. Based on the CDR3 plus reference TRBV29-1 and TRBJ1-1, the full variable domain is SAVISQKPSRDICQRGTSLTIQCQVDSQVTMMFWYRQQPGQSLTLIATANQGSEATYESGFVIDKFPISRPNLTFSTLTVSNMSPEDSSIYLCSVAFVGNTEAFFGQGTRLTVV.

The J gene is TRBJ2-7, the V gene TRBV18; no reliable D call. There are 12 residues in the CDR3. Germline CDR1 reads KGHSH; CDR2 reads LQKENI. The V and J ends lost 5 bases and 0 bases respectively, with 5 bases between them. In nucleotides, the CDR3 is TGTGCCAGCTCATCCAGCTCCTACGAGCAGTACTTC. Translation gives CASSSSSYEQYF. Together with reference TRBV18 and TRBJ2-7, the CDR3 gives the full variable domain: NAGVMQNPRHLVRRRGQEARLRCSPMKGHSHVYWYRQLPEEGLKFMVYLQKENIIDESGMPKERFSAEFPKEGPSILRIQQVVRGDSAAYFCASSSSSYEQYFGPGTRLTVT.

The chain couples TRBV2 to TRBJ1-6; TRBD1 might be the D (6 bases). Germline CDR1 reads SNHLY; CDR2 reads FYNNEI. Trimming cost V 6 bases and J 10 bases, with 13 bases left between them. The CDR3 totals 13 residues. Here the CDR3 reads CASRDTGNSPLHF. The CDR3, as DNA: TGTGCCAGCAGGGACACAGGGAACTCACCCCTCCACTTT.

In DNA form, the CDR3 reads TGTGCCAGCAGCGACGCGACAGGGGGGAACTATGGCTACACCTTC. Residues: CASSDATGGNYGYTF. The chain links TRBV5-6 to TRBJ1-2, with TRBD1 matching 9 bases. Germline loops: CDR1 SGHDT, CDR2 YYEEEE. With V trimmed by 4 bases and J by 2 bases, 6 bases remained unmatched. The length of the CDR3 is 15 residues. Full variable domain (remainder filled in from reference TRBV5-6 and TRBJ1-2): DAGVTQSPTHLIKTRGQQVTLRCSPKSGHDTVSWYQQALGQGPQFIFQYYEEEERQRGNFPDRFSGHQFPNYSSELNVNALLLGDSALYLCASSDATGGNYGYTFGSGTRLTVV.

This CDR3 is CSVVEGTMETQYF. The CDR3 DNA sequence: TGCAGCGTTGTTGAGGGTACCATGGAGACCCAGTACTTC. This chain connects TRBV29-1 to TRBJ2-5; D possibly corresponds to TRBD2 (5 bases). This CDR3 is built from 13 residues. With 4 bases removed from V and 5 bases from J, the gap between germline ends came to 14 bases. Germline V gives CDR1 SQVTM, CDR2 ANQGSEA.

The DNA of the CDR3 is TGCGCCAGCAGTGTGGGGGGAGTGCAGACCCAGTACTTC. As protein: CASSVGGVQTQYF. The chain combines TRBV10-2 with TRBJ2-5; tentatively, D is TRBD2 (6 bases). There are 13 residues in the CDR3. V lost 4 bases and J 6 bases, leaving 12 bases between the germline ends. CDR1 WSHSY and CDR2 SAAADI come from the germline V gene.

The CDR3 is CSTGLAGVVDTQYF. CDR3 nucleotides: TGCAGCACAGGACTAGCGGGAGTTGTGGATACGCAGTATTTT. The chain combines TRBV29-1 with TRBJ2-3, with 13 bases that match TRBD2. Germline V gene lookup returns CDR1 SQVTM and CDR2 ANQGSEA. CDR3 size: 14 residues. J gave up 6 bases and V 8 bases, and 8 bases lay outside the gene matches.

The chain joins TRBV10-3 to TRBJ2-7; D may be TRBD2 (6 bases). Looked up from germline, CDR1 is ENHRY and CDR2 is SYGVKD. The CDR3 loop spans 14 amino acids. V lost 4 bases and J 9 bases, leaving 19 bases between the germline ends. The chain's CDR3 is CAISGNGGTGSQYF. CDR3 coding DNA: TGTGCCATCAGTGGTAACGGAGGGACGGGATCGCAGTACTTC.

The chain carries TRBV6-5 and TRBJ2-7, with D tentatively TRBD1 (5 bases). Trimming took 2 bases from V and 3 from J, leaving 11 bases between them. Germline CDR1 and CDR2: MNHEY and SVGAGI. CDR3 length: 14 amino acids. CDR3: CASSYDRTVYEQYF. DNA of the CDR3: TGTGCCAGCAGTTACGACAGAACCGTCTACGAGCAGTACTTC.

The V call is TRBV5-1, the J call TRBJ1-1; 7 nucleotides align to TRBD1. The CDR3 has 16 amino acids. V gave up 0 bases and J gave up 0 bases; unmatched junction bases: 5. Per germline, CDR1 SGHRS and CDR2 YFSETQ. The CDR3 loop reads CASSLAGTELNTEAFF. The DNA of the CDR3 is TGCGCCAGCAGCTTGGCCGGGACAGAGCTGAACACTGAAGCTTTCTTT.

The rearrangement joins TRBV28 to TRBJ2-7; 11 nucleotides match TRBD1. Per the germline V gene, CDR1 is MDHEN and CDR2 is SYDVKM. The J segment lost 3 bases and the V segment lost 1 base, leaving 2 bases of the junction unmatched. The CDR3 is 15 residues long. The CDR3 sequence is CASSLSGTGGYEQYF. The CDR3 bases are TGTGCCAGCAGTTTATCCGGGACAGGGGGCTACGAGCAGTACTTC.

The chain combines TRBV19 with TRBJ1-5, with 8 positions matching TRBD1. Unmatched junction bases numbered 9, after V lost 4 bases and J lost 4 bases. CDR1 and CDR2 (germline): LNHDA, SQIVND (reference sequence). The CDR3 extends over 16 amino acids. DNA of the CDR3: TGTGCCAGTAGTACGGGCGACAGGGGCGGAAATCAGCCCCAGCATTTT. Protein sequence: CASSTGDRGGNQPQHF.

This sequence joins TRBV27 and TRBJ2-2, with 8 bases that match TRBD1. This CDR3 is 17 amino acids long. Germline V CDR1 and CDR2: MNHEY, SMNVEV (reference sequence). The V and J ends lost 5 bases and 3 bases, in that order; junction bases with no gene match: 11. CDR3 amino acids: CASSPAPTGDDTGELFF. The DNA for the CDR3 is TGTGCCAGCAGTCCAGCCCCGACAGGGGACGACACCGGGGAGCTGTTTTTT.

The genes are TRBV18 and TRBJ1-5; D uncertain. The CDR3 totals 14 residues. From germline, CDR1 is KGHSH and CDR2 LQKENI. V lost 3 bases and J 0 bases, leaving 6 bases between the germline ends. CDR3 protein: CASSPGNSNQPQHF. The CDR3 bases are TGTGCCAGCTCACCCGGGAATAGCAATCAGCCCCAGCATTTT. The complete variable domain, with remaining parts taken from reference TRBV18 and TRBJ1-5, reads NAGVMQNPRHLVRRRGQEARLRCSPMKGHSHVYWYRQLPEEGLKFMVYLQKENIIDESGMPKERFSAEFPKEGPSILRIQQVVRGDSAAYFCASSPGNSNQPQHFGDGTRLSIL.

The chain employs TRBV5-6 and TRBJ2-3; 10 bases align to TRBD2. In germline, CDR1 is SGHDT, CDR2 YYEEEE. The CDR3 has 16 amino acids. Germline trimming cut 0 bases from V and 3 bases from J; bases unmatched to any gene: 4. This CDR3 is CASSLVAGGSTDTQYF. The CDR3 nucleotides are TGTGCCAGCAGCTTGGTAGCGGGGGGTTCTACAGATACGCAGTATTTT.

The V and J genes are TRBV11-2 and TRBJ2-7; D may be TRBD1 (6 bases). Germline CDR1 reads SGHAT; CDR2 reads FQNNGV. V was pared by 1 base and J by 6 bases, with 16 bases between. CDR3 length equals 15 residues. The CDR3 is CASSLALTQGPEQYF. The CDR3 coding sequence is TGTGCCAGCAGCTTAGCACTTACACAGGGTCCCGAGCAGTACTTC.

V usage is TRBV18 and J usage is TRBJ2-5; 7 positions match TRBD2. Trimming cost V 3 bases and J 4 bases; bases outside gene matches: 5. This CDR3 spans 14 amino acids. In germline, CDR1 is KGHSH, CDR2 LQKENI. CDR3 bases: TGTGCCAGCTCACCCGGTTCGGGGGGAGAGACCCAGTACTTC. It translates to CASSPGSGGETQYF.

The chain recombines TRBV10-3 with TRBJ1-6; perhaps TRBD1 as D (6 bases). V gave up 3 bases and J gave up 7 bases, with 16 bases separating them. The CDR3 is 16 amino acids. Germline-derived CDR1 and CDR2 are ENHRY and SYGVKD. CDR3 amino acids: CAISDLTGGGNSPLHF. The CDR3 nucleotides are TGTGCCATCAGTGACCTAACGGGAGGGGGGAATTCACCCCTCCACTTT.

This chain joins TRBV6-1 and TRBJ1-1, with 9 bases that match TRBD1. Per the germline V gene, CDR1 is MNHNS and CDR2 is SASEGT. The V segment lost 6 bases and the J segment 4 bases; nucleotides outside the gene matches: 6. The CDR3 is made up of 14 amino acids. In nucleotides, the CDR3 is TGTGCCAGCAGCCTACAGGGGGCTTTCACTGAAGCTTTCTTT. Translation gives CASSLQGAFTEAFF.

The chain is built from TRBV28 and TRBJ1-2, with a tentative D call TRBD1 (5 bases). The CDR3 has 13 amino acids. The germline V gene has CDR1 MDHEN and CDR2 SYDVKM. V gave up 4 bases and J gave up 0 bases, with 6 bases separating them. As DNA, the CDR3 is TGTGCCAGCAGTTCGACAGCTAACTATGGCTACACCTTC. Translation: CASSSTANYGYTF.

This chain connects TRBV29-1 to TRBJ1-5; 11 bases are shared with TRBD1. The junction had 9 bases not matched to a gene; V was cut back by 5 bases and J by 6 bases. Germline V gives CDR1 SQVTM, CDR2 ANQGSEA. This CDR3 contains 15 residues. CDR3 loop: CSVSTGTGGSQPQHF. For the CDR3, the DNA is TGCAGCGTTTCCACCGGGACAGGGGGAAGTCAGCCCCAGCATTTT.

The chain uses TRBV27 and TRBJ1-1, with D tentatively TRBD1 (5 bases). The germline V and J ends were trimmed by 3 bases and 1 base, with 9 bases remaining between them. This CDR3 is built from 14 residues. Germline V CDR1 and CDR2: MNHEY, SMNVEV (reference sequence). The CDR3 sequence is CASSLLGGNTEAFF. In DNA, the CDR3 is TGTGCCAGCAGTTTGTTGGGGGGGAACACTGAAGCTTTCTTT.

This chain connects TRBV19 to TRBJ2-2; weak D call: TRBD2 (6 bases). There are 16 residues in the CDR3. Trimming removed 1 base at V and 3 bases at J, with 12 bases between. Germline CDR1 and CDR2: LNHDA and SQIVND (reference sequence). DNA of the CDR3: TGTGCCAGTAGTATAGTGGCGGCTAGCGACACCGGGGAGCTGTTTTTT. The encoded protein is CASSIVAASDTGELFF.

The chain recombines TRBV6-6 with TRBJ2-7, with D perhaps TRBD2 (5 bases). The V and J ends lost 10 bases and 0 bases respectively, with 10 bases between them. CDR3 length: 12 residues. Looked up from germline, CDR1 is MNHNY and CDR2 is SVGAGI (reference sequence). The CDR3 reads CATKAASYEQYF. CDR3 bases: TGTGCCACGAAAGCGGCCTCCTACGAGCAGTACTTC.

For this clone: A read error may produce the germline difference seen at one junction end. The CDR3 coding sequence is TGTGCCAGCAGCGAGGGACTATCCCTGACAGATAAGCAGTATTTT. Translated, it gives CASSEGLSLTDKQYF. J is TRBJ2-3 and V is TRBV4-2; TRBD2 aligns across 7 bases. CDR3 length equals 15 residues. The germline CDR1 and CDR2 sequences are LGHNA and YNFKEQ.

The CDR3 is CASSQAAGEQFF. CDR3 DNA: TGTGCCAGCTCTCAAGCTGCGGGTGAGCAGTTCTTC. The chain combines TRBV18 with TRBJ2-1, with a possible D match to TRBD2 (5 bases). Germline CDR1 is KGHSH and CDR2 is LQKENI. V was clipped by 6 bases and J by 9 bases, with 12 bases between them. CDR3 length: 12 amino acids.